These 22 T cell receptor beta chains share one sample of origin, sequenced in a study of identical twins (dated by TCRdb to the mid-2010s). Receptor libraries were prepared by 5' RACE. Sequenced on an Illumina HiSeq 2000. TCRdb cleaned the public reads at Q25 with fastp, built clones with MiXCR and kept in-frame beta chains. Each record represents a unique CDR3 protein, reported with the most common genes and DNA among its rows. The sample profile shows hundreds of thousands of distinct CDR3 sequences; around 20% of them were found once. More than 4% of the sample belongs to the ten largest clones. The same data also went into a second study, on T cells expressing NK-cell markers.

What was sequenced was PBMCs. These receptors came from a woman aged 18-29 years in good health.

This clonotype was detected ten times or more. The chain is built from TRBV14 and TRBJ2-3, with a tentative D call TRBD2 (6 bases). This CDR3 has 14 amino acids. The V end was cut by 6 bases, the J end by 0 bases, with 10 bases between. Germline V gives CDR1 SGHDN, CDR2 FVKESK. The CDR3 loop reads CASRQAGSTDTQYF. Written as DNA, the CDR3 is TGTGCCAGCAGACAGGCGGGGAGCACAGATACGCAGTATTTT. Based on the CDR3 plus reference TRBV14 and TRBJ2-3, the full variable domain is EAGVTQFPSHSVIEKGQTVTLRCDPISGHDNLYWYRRVMGKEIKFLLHFVKESKQDESGMPNNRFLAERTGGTYSTLKVQPAELEDSGVYFCASRQAGSTDTQYFGPGTRLTVL.

DNA for the CDR3: TGCGCCAGCAGCTTGGAGGTTTCCACCGGGGAGCTGTTTTTT. It is translated as CASSLEVSTGELFF. The chain employs TRBV5-1 and TRBJ2-2; D ambiguous. Germline V gene data show CDR1 as SGHRS and CDR2 as YFSETQ. The CDR3 covers 14 residues. V shed 0 bases and J shed 4 bases, with 7 bases lying between them.

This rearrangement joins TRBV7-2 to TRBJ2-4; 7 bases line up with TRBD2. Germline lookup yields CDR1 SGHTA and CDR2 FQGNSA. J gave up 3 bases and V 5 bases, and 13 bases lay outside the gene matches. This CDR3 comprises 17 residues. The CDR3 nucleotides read TGTGCCAGCAGCCCCCCTAAGGGGAGGGGAGGCAAAAACATTCAGTACTTC. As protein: CASSPPKGRGGKNIQYF.

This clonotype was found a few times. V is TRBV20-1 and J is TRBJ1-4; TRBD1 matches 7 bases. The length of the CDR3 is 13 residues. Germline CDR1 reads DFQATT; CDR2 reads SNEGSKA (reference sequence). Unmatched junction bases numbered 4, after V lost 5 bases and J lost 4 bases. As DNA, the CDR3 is TGCAGTGCTTCGGGACAGATTAATGAAAAACTGTTTTTT. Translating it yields CSASGQINEKLFF.

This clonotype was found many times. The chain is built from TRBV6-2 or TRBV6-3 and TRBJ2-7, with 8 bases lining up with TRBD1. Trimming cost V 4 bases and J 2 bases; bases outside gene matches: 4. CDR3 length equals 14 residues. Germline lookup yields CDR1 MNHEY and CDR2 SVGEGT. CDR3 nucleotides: TGTGCCAGCAGTTCCCTGACAGGGGCCTACGAGCAGTACTTC. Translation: CASSSLTGAYEQYF.

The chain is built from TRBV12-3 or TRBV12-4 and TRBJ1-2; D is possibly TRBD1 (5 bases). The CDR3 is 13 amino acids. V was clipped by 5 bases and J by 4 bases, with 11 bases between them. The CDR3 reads CASSPRDRYGYTF. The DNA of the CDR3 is TGTGCCAGCAGTCCCCGGGACCGCTATGGCTACACCTTC.

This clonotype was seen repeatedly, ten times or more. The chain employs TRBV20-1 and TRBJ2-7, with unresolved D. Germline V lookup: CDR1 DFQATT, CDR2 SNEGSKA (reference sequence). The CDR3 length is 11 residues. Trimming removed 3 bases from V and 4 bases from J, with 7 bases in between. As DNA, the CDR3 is TGCAGTGCTAGCCGTGGGTACGAGCAGTACTTC. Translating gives CSASRGYEQYF.

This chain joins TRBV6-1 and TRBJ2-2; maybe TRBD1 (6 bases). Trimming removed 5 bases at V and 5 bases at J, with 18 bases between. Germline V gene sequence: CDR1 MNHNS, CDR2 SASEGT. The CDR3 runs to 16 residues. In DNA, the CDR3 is TGTGCCAGCAGTCTTCCCCTCAGGGGAAGGACCGGGGAGCTGTTTTTT. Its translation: CASSLPLRGRTGELFF.

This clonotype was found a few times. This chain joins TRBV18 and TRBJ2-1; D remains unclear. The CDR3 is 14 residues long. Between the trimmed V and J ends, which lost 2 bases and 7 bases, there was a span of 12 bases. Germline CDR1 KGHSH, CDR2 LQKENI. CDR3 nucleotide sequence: TGTGCCAGCTCACCAACGTTTGTACAGAATGAGCAGTTCTTC. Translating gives CASSPTFVQNEQFF.

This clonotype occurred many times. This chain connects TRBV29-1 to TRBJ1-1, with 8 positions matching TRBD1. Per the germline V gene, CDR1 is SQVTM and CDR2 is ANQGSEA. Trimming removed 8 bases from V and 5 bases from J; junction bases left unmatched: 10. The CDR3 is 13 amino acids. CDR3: CSFKTGGVTEAFF. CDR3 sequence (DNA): TGCAGCTTCAAAACAGGGGGGGTAACTGAAGCTTTCTTT. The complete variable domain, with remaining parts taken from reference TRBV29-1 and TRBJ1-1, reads SAVISQKPSRDICQRGTSLTIQCQVDSQVTMMFWYRQQPGQSLTLIATANQGSEATYESGFVIDKFPISRPNLTFSTLTVSNMSPEDSSIYLCSFKTGGVTEAFFGQGTRLTVV.

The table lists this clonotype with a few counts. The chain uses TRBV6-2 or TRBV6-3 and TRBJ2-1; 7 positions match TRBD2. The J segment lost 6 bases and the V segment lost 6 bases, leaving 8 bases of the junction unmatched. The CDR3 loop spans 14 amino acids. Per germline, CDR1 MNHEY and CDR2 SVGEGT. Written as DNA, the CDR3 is TGTGCCAGCAGGGGCAGCGGGGCTACCAATGAGCAGTTCTTC. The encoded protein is CASRGSGATNEQFF.

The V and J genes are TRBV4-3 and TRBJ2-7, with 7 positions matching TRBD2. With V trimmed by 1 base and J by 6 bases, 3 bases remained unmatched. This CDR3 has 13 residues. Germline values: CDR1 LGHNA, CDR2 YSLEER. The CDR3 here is CASSQGLAVEQYF. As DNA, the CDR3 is TGCGCCAGCAGCCAAGGGCTAGCGGTCGAGCAGTACTTC.

The CDR3, as DNA: TGCGCCAGCAGCATCGGGACGTTGTTCCAAGAGACCCAGTACTTC. Protein product: CASSIGTLFQETQYF. The rearrangement joins TRBV5-1 to TRBJ2-5; D tentatively reads TRBD1 or TRBD2 (5 bases each). V was pared by 4 bases and J by 1 base, with 14 bases between. The CDR3 is 15 amino acids. CDR1 is SGHRS, CDR2 YFSETQ, per germline.

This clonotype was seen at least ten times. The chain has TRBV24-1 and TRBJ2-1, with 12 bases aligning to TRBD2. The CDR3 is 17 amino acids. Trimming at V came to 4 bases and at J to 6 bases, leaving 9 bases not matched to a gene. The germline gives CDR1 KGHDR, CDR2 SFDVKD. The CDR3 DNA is TGTGCCACCAGTGACGCTAGCGGGAGGGCCCCTACCAATGAGCAGTTCTTC. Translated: CATSDASGRAPTNEQFF.

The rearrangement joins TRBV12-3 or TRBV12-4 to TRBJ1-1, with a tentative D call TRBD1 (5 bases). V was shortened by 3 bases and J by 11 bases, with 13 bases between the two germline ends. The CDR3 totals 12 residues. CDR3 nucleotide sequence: TGTGCCAGCAGTTTTTGGCAGGGAGTTGCTTTCTTT. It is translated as CASSFWQGVAFF.

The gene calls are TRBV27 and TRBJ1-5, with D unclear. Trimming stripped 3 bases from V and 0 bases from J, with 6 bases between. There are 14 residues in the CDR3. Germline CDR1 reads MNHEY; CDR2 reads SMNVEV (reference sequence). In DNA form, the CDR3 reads TGTGCCAGCAGTTTTATGAATAGCAATCAGCCCCAGCATTTT. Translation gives CASSFMNSNQPQHF.

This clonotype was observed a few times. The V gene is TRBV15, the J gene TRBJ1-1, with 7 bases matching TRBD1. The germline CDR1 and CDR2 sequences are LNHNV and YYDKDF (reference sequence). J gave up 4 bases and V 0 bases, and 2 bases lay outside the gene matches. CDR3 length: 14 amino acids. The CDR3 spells CATSRDRDSTEAFF. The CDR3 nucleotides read TGTGCCACCAGCAGAGACAGGGACAGCACTGAAGCTTTCTTT.

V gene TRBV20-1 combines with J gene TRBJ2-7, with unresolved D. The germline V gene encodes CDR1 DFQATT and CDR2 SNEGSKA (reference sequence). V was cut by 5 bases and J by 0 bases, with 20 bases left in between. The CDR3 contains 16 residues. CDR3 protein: CSALWGTTNPSYEQYF. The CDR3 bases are TGCAGTGCTCTATGGGGAACTACCAATCCCTCCTACGAGCAGTACTTC.

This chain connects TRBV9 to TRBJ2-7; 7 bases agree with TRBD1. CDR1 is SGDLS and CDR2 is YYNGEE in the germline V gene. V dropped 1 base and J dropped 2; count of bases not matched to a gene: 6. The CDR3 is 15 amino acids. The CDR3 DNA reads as TGTGCCAGCAGCGTATCGGGACAGTCAACCTACGAGCAGTACTTC. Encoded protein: CASSVSGQSTYEQYF. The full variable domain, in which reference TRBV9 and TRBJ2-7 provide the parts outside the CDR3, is DSGVTQTPKHLITATGQRVTLRCSPRSGDLSVYWYQQSLDQGLQFLIQYYNGEERAKGNILERFSAQQFPDLHSELNLSSLELGDSALYFCASSVSGQSTYEQYFGPGTRLTVT.

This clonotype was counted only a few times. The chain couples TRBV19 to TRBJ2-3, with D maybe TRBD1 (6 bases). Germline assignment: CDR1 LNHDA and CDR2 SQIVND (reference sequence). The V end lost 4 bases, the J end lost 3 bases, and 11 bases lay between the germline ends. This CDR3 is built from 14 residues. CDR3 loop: CASSTIQGTDTQYF. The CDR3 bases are TGTGCCAGTAGTACCATCCAGGGGACAGATACGCAGTATTTT.

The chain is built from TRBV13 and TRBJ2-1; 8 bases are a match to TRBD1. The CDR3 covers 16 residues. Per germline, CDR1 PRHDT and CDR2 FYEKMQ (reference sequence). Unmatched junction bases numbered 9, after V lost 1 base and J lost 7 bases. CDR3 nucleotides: TGTGCCAGCAGCTTAGAAGGCAGGGGGCGCGGGAATGAGCAGTTCTTC. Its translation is CASSLEGRGRGNEQFF.

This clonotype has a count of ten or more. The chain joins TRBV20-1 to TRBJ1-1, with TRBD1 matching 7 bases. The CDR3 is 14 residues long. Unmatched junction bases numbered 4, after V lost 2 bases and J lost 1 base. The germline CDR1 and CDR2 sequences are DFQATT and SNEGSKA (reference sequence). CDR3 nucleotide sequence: TGCAGTGCTAGACAAGGGGGCACGAACACTGAAGCTTTCTTT. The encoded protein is CSARQGGTNTEAFF.